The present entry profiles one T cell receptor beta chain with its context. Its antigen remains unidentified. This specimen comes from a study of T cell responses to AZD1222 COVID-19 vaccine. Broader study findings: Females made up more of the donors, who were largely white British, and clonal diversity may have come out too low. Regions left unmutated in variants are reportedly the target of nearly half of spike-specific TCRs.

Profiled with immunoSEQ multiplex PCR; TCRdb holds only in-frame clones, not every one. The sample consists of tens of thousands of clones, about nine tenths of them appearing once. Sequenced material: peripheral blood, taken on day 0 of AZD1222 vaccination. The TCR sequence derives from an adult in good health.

Here the CDR3 DNA reads TGTGCCAGCTCACCACAGGGGGCCCTGAACACCGGGGAGCTGTTTTTT. It encodes CASSPQGALNTGELFF. The rearrangement joins TRBV18 to TRBJ2-2; 7 nucleotides align to TRBD1. The CDR3 spans 16 residues. V lost 1 base, J lost 1 base, and 3 bases stayed unmatched. Germline V lookup: CDR1 KGHSH, CDR2 LQKENI.